This TCR beta chain is from a study of T cells in localized non-small cell lung cancer. Study outcomes and limitations: Clonality of T cells reached its maximum in uninvolved adjacent lung, surpassing tumor.

V was clipped by 4 bases and J by 4 bases, with 19 bases between them. CDR1 is MGHRA and CDR2 is YSYEKL in the germline V gene. This CDR3 spans 16 amino acids. Using immunoSEQ multiplex PCR, the repertoire was profiled, and TCRdb retains in-frame clones only, with some absent. The sample lists 25,000 or so clones; less than 95% were seen once. About this clone: The antigen is not known.

The V gene is TRBV4-1, the J gene TRBJ1-1; D is unresolved. The TCR sequence derives from a woman aged 35 to 69 with stage I lung adenocarcinoma. The sample consisted of peripheral blood, taken before any cancer treatment. The CDR3 loop is CASSPKTGPVVTEAFF. CDR3 DNA sequence: TGCGCCAGCAGCCCCAAAACGGGTCCCGTGGTCACTGAAGCTTTCTTT.